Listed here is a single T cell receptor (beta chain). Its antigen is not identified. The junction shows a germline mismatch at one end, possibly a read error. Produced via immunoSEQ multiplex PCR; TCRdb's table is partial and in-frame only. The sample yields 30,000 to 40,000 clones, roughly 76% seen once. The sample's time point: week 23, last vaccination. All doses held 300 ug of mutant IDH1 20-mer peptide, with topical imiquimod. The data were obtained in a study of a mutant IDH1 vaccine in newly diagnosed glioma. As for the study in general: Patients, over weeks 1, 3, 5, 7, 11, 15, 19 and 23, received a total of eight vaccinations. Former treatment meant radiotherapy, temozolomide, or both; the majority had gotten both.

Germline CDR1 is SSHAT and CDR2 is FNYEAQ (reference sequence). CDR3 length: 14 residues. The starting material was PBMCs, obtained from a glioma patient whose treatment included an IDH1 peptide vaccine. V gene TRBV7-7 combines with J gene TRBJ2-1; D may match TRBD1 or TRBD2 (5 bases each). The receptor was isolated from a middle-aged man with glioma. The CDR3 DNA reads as TGTGCTAGCAGCCGCTCCGGGACCTATAATGAGCAGTTCTTC. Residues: CASSRSGTYNEQFF.